Sequencing of this T cell receptor (beta chain) was carried out in a study of cytomegalovirus exposure and HLA in healthy donors. Study-wide points: The study reported that TCR beta sequences accurately predicted HLA-A and HLA-B alleles in most subjects.

This PCR relied on a set of 60 Vbeta primers and 13 Jbeta primers. Sequenced by immunoSEQ multiplex PCR; TCRdb stores in-frame clones only, minus some. This table holds under 200,000 clones, about 80% found once. The CDR3 is made up of 15 amino acids. In germline, CDR1 is SGHRS, CDR2 YFSETQ. The germline V and J ends were trimmed by 0 bases and 8 bases, with 15 bases remaining between them. As regards this clone: Its antigen is still unknown.

The V and J genes are TRBV5-1 and TRBJ2-1; D is unclear. Sequenced: PBMCs. The sequence was obtained from a man aged 30-40 years in good health and CMV-seronegative. As DNA, the CDR3 is TGCGCCAGCAGCTTGGGTCGAGTTGAGATCGATGAGCAGTTCTTC. It codes for CASSLGRVEIDEQFF.